This TCR beta chain was identified in a study of blood T cell repertoires in COVID-19. Whole-study context: The study drew acute and convalescent COVID-19 samples from the United States, Italy and Spain. T cells, B-cell-depleted T cells, or PBMCs provided the cDNA or gDNA that served as material.

In the authors' methods: Nucleated cell counts were estimated from reference gene primer amplification. Libraries were prepared by immunoSEQ multiplex PCR; TCRdb keeps only in-frame clonotypes and omits some of them. V, J and clone size derive from that table, while D and trimming were established from the DNA sequence. The sample includes 100,000 to 130,000 clones, approximately 84% of them seen just once. This sequence originates from a human donor in a cohort sampled during active COVID-19. Specimen: peripheral blood.

The chain's CDR3 is CATSRTFNEQFF. DNA for the CDR3: TGTGCCACCAGCAGGACTTTCAATGAGCAGTTCTTC. This chain links TRBV15 with TRBJ2-1; D gene uncertain. The CDR3 sequence is 12 residues long. V shed 3 bases and J shed 6 bases, with 6 bases lying between them. CDR1 and CDR2 (germline): LNHNV, YYDKDF (reference sequence).